This TCR beta chain is drawn from a study of blood T cell repertoires in COVID-19. The V segment lost 4 bases and the J segment 2 bases; nucleotides outside the gene matches: 6. The CDR3 loop spans 16 amino acids. In germline, CDR1 is SNHLY, CDR2 FYNNEI. How the authors handled the data: Estimated nucleated cell counts came from reference gene primer amplification. The method was immunoSEQ multiplex PCR; TCRdb's version includes in-frame clones alone and lacks a portion of them. V, J and clone size derive from that table, while D and trimming were established from the DNA sequence. Of around 120,000 clones in the sample, 55% to 75% were seen once.

The V call is TRBV2, the J call TRBJ2-1; 9 bases line up with TRBD2. Input material: peripheral blood. The receptor's source is a human donor with acute or convalescent COVID-19. The donor label of this sample is uncertain. In DNA form, the CDR3 reads TGTGCCAGCAGTGGTTCCCCTAGCGGGGCCTACAATGAGCAGTTCTTC. Amino acids: CASSGSPSGAYNEQFF.